One sample yielded the 30 T cell receptor beta chains listed below, sequenced in a study of type 1 and type 2 diabetes patients. The PCR template was genomic DNA. A primer set of 30 forward and 13 reverse primers amplified the CDR3. TCRdb analysed the multiplex PCR reads with MiXCR anew, one entry per CDR3 protein. The sample gives approximately 260,000 distinct CDR3 sequences, around 47% of which show up once; roughly 13% is in the top ten. The sample was peripheral blood mononuclear cells (PBMCs). The receptors stem from a man younger than 35 with type 2 diabetes.

This clonotype was found a few times. J is TRBJ1-2 and V is TRBV5-1; D is possibly TRBD1 (6 bases). CDR1 and CDR2 (germline): SGHRS, YFSETQ. This CDR3 has 11 residues. Trimming stripped 2 bases from V and 8 bases from J, with 7 bases between. The CDR3 spells CASSFGQGYTF. CDR3 bases: TGCGCCAGCAGCTTCGGACAGGGCTACACCTTC.

Comments on this clonotype: The junction departs from the called germline gene at one end, perhaps through a read error. The gene calls are TRBV5-1 and TRBJ2-1; no clear D gene. Germline CDR1 is SGHRS and CDR2 is YFSETQ. The CDR3 is 15 residues long. The CDR3 sequence: CASSQVGLVYNEQFF. CDR3 DNA: TGTGCCAGCAGCCAAGTAGGGCTAGTCTACAATGAGCAGTTCTTC.

This clonotype was detected only a few times. CDR3 loop: CASMEGASYNEQFF. The CDR3 coding sequence is TGTGCCAGTATGGAGGGGGCCTCCTACAATGAGCAGTTCTTC. This chain uses TRBV19 with TRBJ2-1; D is possibly TRBD1 (7 bases). From germline, CDR1 is LNHDA and CDR2 SQIVND (reference sequence). CDR3 length: 14 amino acids. The germline V and J ends were trimmed by 7 bases and 0 bases, with 10 bases remaining between them.

This clonotype was found a few times. The chain uses TRBV20-1 and TRBJ2-7; no reliable D call. The ends were cut back, 2 bases at V and 2 bases at J, with 7 bases in the middle. Germline CDR1 DFQATT, CDR2 SNEGSKA (reference sequence). There are 12 residues in the CDR3. CDR3 sequence: CSARKPAYEQYF. The CDR3 DNA reads as TGCAGTGCTAGAAAACCGGCCTACGAGCAGTACTTC.

This chain uses TRBV20-1 with TRBJ1-2; 7 positions match TRBD1. The CDR3 is made up of 14 amino acids. Per germline, CDR1 DFQATT and CDR2 SNEGSKA (reference sequence). V lost 3 bases and J lost 7; bases outside the gene matches: 11. The CDR3 region is CSARGRTGSSGYTF. In DNA, the CDR3 is TGCAGTGCTAGGGGCCGGACAGGTTCGAGTGGCTACACCTTC.

J is TRBJ2-3 and V is TRBV12-3 or TRBV12-4; D possibly corresponds to TRBD1 (6 bases). This CDR3 is 17 amino acids long. Trimming left V 5 bases short and J 5 bases short, with 23 bases between. The CDR3 here is CASSVDRDTNRRDTQYF. The CDR3 coding sequence is TGTGCCAGCAGTGTGGACCGGGACACTAACAGGAGAGATACGCAGTATTTT.

The J gene is TRBJ2-2, the V gene TRBV12-3 or TRBV12-4; no firm D call. The CDR3 sequence is 16 residues long. V lost 7 bases to trimming and J lost 4 bases, with 19 bases between them. This chain's CDR3 is CASTSAGRSFTGELFF. In nucleotides, the CDR3 is TGTGCCAGCACCAGCGCCGGGCGGAGCTTCACCGGGGAGCTGTTTTTT.

This clonotype was recorded many times. The chain links TRBV10-3 to TRBJ2-3; 8 nucleotides match TRBD2. The CDR3 has 14 amino acids. The germline V gene encodes CDR1 ENHRY and CDR2 SYGVKD. Unmatched junction bases numbered 6, after V lost 6 bases and J lost 4 bases. As DNA, the CDR3 is TGTGCCATCAGAGCCGGGGGGGCGGCAGATACGCAGTATTTT. Translation gives CAIRAGGAADTQYF.

This clonotype was recorded at least ten times. The V call is TRBV30, the J call TRBJ1-2; possible D gene TRBD1, 5 bases. V lost 1 base to trimming and J lost 1 base, with 13 bases between them. Germline V gene lookup returns CDR1 GTSNPN and CDR2 SVGIG (reference sequence). The CDR3 extends over 15 amino acids. CDR3 loop: CAWSAPGASNYGYTF. CDR3 in DNA: TGTGCCTGGAGTGCCCCCGGGGCGAGTAACTATGGCTACACCTTC. The full variable domain, its missing parts supplied by reference TRBV30 and TRBJ1-2, is SQTIHQWPATLVQPVGSPLSLECTVEGTSNPNLYWYRQAAGRGLQLLFYSVGIGQISSEVPQNLSASRPQDRQFILSSKKLLLSDSGFYLCAWSAPGASNYGYTFGSGTRLTVV.

V gene TRBV24-1 combines with J gene TRBJ2-3; a possible D gene is TRBD2 (6 bases). This CDR3 has 14 amino acids. The germline gives CDR1 KGHDR, CDR2 SFDVKD. V dropped 4 bases and J dropped 1 base, with 8 bases sitting between them. The CDR3 loop reads CATSEASGTDTQYF. For the CDR3, the DNA is TGTGCCACCAGTGAGGCTAGCGGCACAGATACGCAGTATTTT.

The chain joins TRBV12-3 or TRBV12-4 to TRBJ2-7, with 7 bases lining up with TRBD1. There are 16 residues in the CDR3. V was pared by 8 bases and J by 3 bases, with 16 bases of the junction left unmatched. The CDR3 loop is CASSPIPGQKNYEQYF. The CDR3 coding sequence is TGTGCCAGCTCACCTATTCCGGGACAGAAAAACTACGAGCAGTACTTC.

The CDR3 is CASRKTGTRNTYEQYF. The CDR3 bases are TGTGCCAGTAGGAAAACCGGGACCCGGAATACCTACGAGCAGTACTTC. The chain links TRBV19 to TRBJ2-5; D might be TRBD1 or TRBD2, each matching 5 bases. Matching the DNA end better, TRBJ2-7 makes the J call doubtful. The CDR3 length is 16 residues. Germline CDR1 and CDR2: LNHDA and SQIVND (reference sequence).

Details on this clonotype: A single base separates this from a much larger clone, so it may be a read error. No conserved phenylalanine or tryptophan is present at the end of the CDR3, so a read error is the likely explanation. The J gene is TRBJ2-5, the V gene TRBV7-8, with a possible D match to TRBD2 (6 bases). This CDR3 has 18 residues. Per germline, CDR1 SGHVS and CDR2 FQNEAQ. Trimming cost V 1 base and J 5 bases, with 23 bases left between them. The CDR3 region is CASSLVPRDFRPSETQYL. For the CDR3, the DNA is TGTGCCAGCAGCTTAGTACCCCGGGACTTCCGCCCCAGTGAGACCCAGTACCTC.

This clonotype has a handful of counts. This sequence joins TRBV25-1 and TRBJ2-3, with TRBD2 matching 10 bases. Germline V gene data show CDR1 as MGHDK and CDR2 as SYGVNS. Trimming cost V 3 bases and J 2 bases; bases outside gene matches: 5. The CDR3 has 16 amino acids. This chain's CDR3 is CASSELAGAFTDTQYF. The CDR3 DNA reads TGTGCCAGCAGTGAGCTAGCGGGAGCCTTCACAGATACGCAGTATTTT.

Written as DNA, the CDR3 is TGCAGTGCTACCAAGATCGAAAAACTGTTTTTT. The encoded protein is CSATKIEKLFF. The chain links TRBV20-1 to TRBJ1-4; D gene uncertain. V was shortened by 4 bases and J by 8 bases, with 8 bases between the two germline ends. Germline V CDR1 and CDR2: DFQATT, SNEGSKA (reference sequence). The CDR3 is 11 amino acids.

This clonotype was picked up one time. The V gene is TRBV28, the J gene TRBJ2-7; tentative D call: TRBD2 (5 bases). CDR1 is MDHEN and CDR2 is SYDVKM in the germline V gene. The ends were cut back, 2 bases at V and 0 bases at J, with 11 bases in the middle. CDR3 length equals 15 residues. The CDR3 coding sequence is TGTGCCAGCAGTTTAGGAGGCAGAAGCTCCTACGAGCAGTACTTC. Amino acids: CASSLGGRSSYEQYF. The full variable domain, its missing parts supplied by reference TRBV28 and TRBJ2-7, is DVKVTQSSRYLVKRTGEKVFLECVQDMDHENMFWYRQDPGLGLRLIYFSYDVKMKEKGDIPEGYSVSREKKERFSLILESASTNQTSMYLCASSLGGRSSYEQYFGPGTRLTVT.

The chain links TRBV19 to TRBJ1-1; D remains unclear. V shed 3 bases and J shed 5 bases, with 13 bases lying between them. In germline, CDR1 is LNHDA, CDR2 SQIVND (reference sequence). The CDR3 runs 14 residues. CDR3 sequence: CASSIREGRTEAFF. The CDR3 DNA reads as TGTGCCAGTAGTATTAGGGAAGGAAGGACTGAAGCTTTCTTT.

This chain links TRBV4-1 with TRBJ2-7; D remains ambiguous. From germline, CDR1 is MGHRA and CDR2 YSYEKL. V was pared by 4 bases and J by 2 bases, with 18 bases between. CDR3 length: 16 amino acids. This CDR3 reads CASSPLWKQQTYEQYF. CDR3 DNA sequence: TGCGCCAGCAGCCCCCTCTGGAAGCAGCAAACCTACGAGCAGTACTTC.

The rearrangement joins TRBV7-2 to TRBJ1-5; 8 nucleotides align to TRBD1. The germline V gene encodes CDR1 SGHTA and CDR2 FQGNSA. The J segment lost 7 bases and the V segment lost 5 bases, leaving 10 bases of the junction unmatched. This CDR3 is built from 15 residues. CDR3 sequence (DNA): TGTGCCAGCAGCCTGGACAGGGCGCAAGGGCAGCCCCAGCATTTT. The encoded protein is CASSLDRAQGQPQHF.

This chain uses TRBV7-3 with TRBJ2-1; perhaps TRBD2 as D (7 bases). This CDR3 is 14 amino acids long. Germline CDR1 reads SGHTA; CDR2 reads FQGTGA. Trimming pared 0 bases from V and 7 bases from J, leaving 10 bases between. In DNA form, the CDR3 reads TGTGCCAGCAGCTTAACGGGGGGGCCGAATGAGCAGTTCTTC. Amino acids: CASSLTGGPNEQFF.

The chain has TRBV10-3 and TRBJ2-5; D gene unclear. The germline V gene has CDR1 ENHRY and CDR2 SYGVKD. This CDR3 region has 10 residues. With 8 bases removed from V and 7 bases from J, the gap between germline ends came to 8 bases. Written as DNA, the CDR3 is TGTGCCATCGGGCATGGGACCCAGTACTTC. Its translation is CAIGHGTQYF.

As to this clonotype: A read error may be the cause here, since a much bigger clone is one base away. A read error is likely, as this CDR3 ends without the conserved phenylalanine or tryptophan. This chain joins TRBV2 and TRBJ2-7; 9 bases agree with TRBD2. The length of the CDR3 is 13 residues. V trimming: 8 bases; J trimming: 7 bases; junction bases outside the gene matches: 9. Germline V gene data show CDR1 as SNHLY and CDR2 as FYNNEI. CDR3 nucleotide sequence: TGTGCCAGCGTGGGCCTAGCGGGATATGAGCAGTACCTC. Its translation is CASVGLAGYEQYL.

This clonotype was counted a few times. The chain couples TRBV14 to TRBJ2-7; 7 nucleotides align to TRBD1. CDR3 length: 15 amino acids. The germline gives CDR1 SGHDN, CDR2 FVKESK. V shed 3 bases and J 4 bases; nucleotides not matched to a gene: 9. The CDR3 region has the DNA TGTGCCAGCAGCCAGTGGAGGACAGGAGTATACGAGCAGTACTTC. Protein product: CASSQWRTGVYEQYF.

The chain uses TRBV19 and TRBJ1-2; the D is unclear. V lost 5 bases to trimming and J lost 5 bases, with 12 bases between them. The CDR3 spans 13 residues. Per the germline V gene, CDR1 is LNHDA and CDR2 is SQIVND (reference sequence). This chain's CDR3 is CASSWAELYGYTF. The DNA of the CDR3 is TGTGCCAGTAGTTGGGCAGAACTGTATGGCTACACCTTC.

This chain joins TRBV6-6 and TRBJ2-7; TRBD1 aligns across 9 bases. The germline V gene encodes CDR1 MNHNY and CDR2 SVGAGI (reference sequence). The length of the CDR3 is 16 residues. After removal of 6 bases from V and 7 bases from J, the junction contained 16 bases not matched to a gene. CDR3 sequence reads: CASRNPGQGFSDEQYF. For the CDR3, the DNA is TGTGCCAGCAGGAACCCGGGACAGGGCTTCTCCGATGAGCAGTACTTC.

The chain combines TRBV7-2 with TRBJ2-5; no clear D gene. The CDR3 length is 15 residues. The germline V gene encodes CDR1 SGHTA and CDR2 FQGNSA. V was pared by 3 bases and J by 2 bases, with 13 bases between. CDR3: CASSFLGPRQETQYF. The CDR3 region has the DNA TGTGCCAGCAGCTTTCTAGGCCCAAGGCAAGAGACCCAGTACTTC.

Remarks on this clonotype: One end of the junction is discordant with germline, which a read error may explain. The chain combines TRBV7-2 with TRBJ2-7, with a tentative D call TRBD2 (5 bases). The germline gives CDR1 SGHTA, CDR2 FQGNSA. The CDR3 totals 15 residues. The CDR3 protein is CASSPPRVRVYGQYF. The CDR3 nucleotides are TGTGCCAGCAGCCCGCCGAGGGTCCGGGTCTACGGGCAGTACTTC.

This clonotype has a handful of counts. This chain uses TRBV19 with TRBJ2-2, with D possibly being TRBD2 (5 bases). Trimming stripped 6 bases from V and 4 bases from J, with 21 bases between. The CDR3 covers 17 residues. CDR1 LNHDA and CDR2 SQIVND come from the germline V gene (reference sequence). The CDR3 loop is CASRSVRATGITGELFF. DNA of the CDR3: TGTGCCAGTAGATCGGTCCGGGCCACGGGGATCACCGGGGAGCTGTTTTTT.

This clonotype was seen a few times. This sequence joins TRBV5-1 and TRBJ1-2; no definite D call. Per the germline V gene, CDR1 is SGHRS and CDR2 is YFSETQ. The CDR3 is 11 amino acids. V shed 3 bases and J shed 7 bases, with 7 bases lying between them. The CDR3 is CASSSNGGYTF. As DNA, the CDR3 is TGCGCCAGCAGCTCAAATGGTGGCTACACCTTC.

This clonotype was counted between two and nine times. The chain carries TRBV2 and TRBJ2-1; D uncertain. The CDR3 runs to 14 residues. The V and J ends lost 6 bases and 8 bases respectively, with 17 bases between them. Germline CDR1 and CDR2: SNHLY and FYNNEI. CDR3 amino acids: CASRGTEGYYEQFF. CDR3 sequence (DNA): TGTGCCAGCAGGGGCACGGAAGGTTACTATGAGCAGTTCTTC.